This is a list of T cell receptor beta chains from one sample in a study of T cell changes during pregnancy in multiple sclerosis. Repertoires were generated with immunoSEQ multiplex PCR, while TCRdb's copy carries only in-frame clones and drops some. This repertoire shows 50,000 to 60,000 clones, around nine tenths found once; its top ten account for under 2%. This specimen was peripheral blood, taken after pregnancy. The receptor set was obtained from a female donor with multiple sclerosis, enrolled in a pregnancy study. The CDR3 runs from the conserved cysteine through the conserved F or W. The order of the fields is clone size, D gene, J gene, V gene, CDR3 DNA, CDR3 protein. The D gene is left open where the match is weak. Expanded clones get a size class; other rows say once, few or many, or leave the size out.

clone_size: NA; d_call: TRBD1; j_call: TRBJ1-4; v_call: TRBV9; cdr3_nt: TGTGCCAGCAGCGGGACAGGGGGCTCTAATGAAAAACTGTTTTTT; cdr3_aa: CASSGTGGSNEKLFF
clone_size: NA; d_call: NA; j_call: TRBJ1-3; v_call: TRBV4-1; cdr3_nt: TGCGCCAGCAGCCAAGAATTGGGCAGGGTTTCGGCTGGAAACACCATATATTTT; cdr3_aa: CASSQELGRVSAGNTIYF
clone_size: once; d_call: TRBD1; j_call: TRBJ1-2; v_call: TRBV18; cdr3_nt: TGTGCCAGCTCACCCCCCGGGACAGCCACATGGGGCTACACCTTC; cdr3_aa: CASSPPGTATWGYTF
clone_size: NA; d_call: TRBD1; j_call: TRBJ2-5; v_call: TRBV19; cdr3_nt: TGTGCCAGTAGTATTACAGGGGGCTGGGAGACCCAGTACTTC; cdr3_aa: CASSITGGWETQYF
clone_size: few; d_call: NA; j_call: TRBJ1-3; v_call: TRBV2; cdr3_nt: TGTGCCAGCAGGCGGCGGGAAGGGGACACCATATATTTT; cdr3_aa: CASRRREGDTIYF
clone_size: NA; d_call: NA; j_call: TRBJ1-2; v_call: TRBV14; cdr3_nt: TGTGCCAGCAGCCGAAGTCCCTGGGGCCCATACTATGGCTACACCTTC; cdr3_aa: CASSRSPWGPYYGYTF
clone_size: NA; d_call: NA; j_call: TRBJ1-3; v_call: TRBV28; cdr3_nt: TGTGCCAGCAGTTTGGGCGGGACTGGTATGTTCACCATATATTTT; cdr3_aa: CASSLGGTGMFTIYF
clone_size: NA; d_call: NA; j_call: TRBJ1-2; v_call: TRBV28; cdr3_nt: TGTGCCAGCAGACCCCCGGGAGGAAGCTATGGCTACACCTTC; cdr3_aa: CASRPPGGSYGYTF
clone_size: NA; d_call: NA; j_call: TRBJ2-1; v_call: TRBV7-9; cdr3_nt: TGTGCCAGCAGCTCATTAGTTGCTCGGGATGAGCAGTTCTTC; cdr3_aa: CASSSLVARDEQFF
clone_size: NA; d_call: NA; j_call: TRBJ1-1; v_call: TRBV5-1; cdr3_nt: TGCGCCAGCAGCTTGGGCAGGGGACACACTGAAGCTTTCTTT; cdr3_aa: CASSLGRGHTEAFF
clone_size: NA; d_call: NA; j_call: TRBJ1-5; v_call: TRBV7-9; cdr3_nt: TGTGCCAGCACCAGGACAGGCAATCAGCCCCAGCATTTT; cdr3_aa: CASTRTGNQPQHF
clone_size: NA; d_call: TRBD1; j_call: TRBJ2-7; v_call: TRBV5-4; cdr3_nt: TGTGCCAGCAGCTTGGCTGACAGGGTTTCCTACGAGCAGTACTTC; cdr3_aa: CASSLADRVSYEQYF
clone_size: NA; d_call: TRBD2; j_call: TRBJ2-7; v_call: TRBV29-1; cdr3_nt: TGCAGCGTTAGTATGAGCGGGGGGGCTCGCGAGCAGTACTTC; cdr3_aa: CSVSMSGGAREQYF
clone_size: once; d_call: NA; j_call: TRBJ1-1; v_call: TRBV4-3; cdr3_nt: TGCGCCAGCAGCCAAGTAAGAGAGACTGAAGCTTTCTTT; cdr3_aa: CASSQVRETEAFF
clone_size: NA; d_call: NA; j_call: TRBJ2-7; v_call: TRBV5-1; cdr3_nt: TGCGCCAGCAGCCGCCTACTGGACAGTACCTACGAGCAGTACTTC; cdr3_aa: CASSRLLDSTYEQYF
clone_size: NA; d_call: NA; j_call: TRBJ1-4; v_call: TRBV19; cdr3_nt: TGTGCCAGTAGTATTCTCAGGGCAACTAATGAAAAACTGTTTTTT; cdr3_aa: CASSILRATNEKLFF
clone_size: NA; d_call: NA; j_call: TRBJ2-7; v_call: TRBV7-2; cdr3_nt: TGTGCCAGCAGCCACCAGGGGGGTGACTACGAGCAGTACTTC; cdr3_aa: CASSHQGGDYEQYF
clone_size: few; d_call: NA; j_call: TRBJ2-1; v_call: TRBV7-8; cdr3_nt: TGTGCCAGCAGCCCTCAGTGGGAGCAGTTCTTC; cdr3_aa: CASSPQWEQFF
clone_size: NA; d_call: TRBD2; j_call: TRBJ2-3; v_call: TRBV2; cdr3_nt: TGTGCCAGCAGCCGAACTAGCGGGGGGGCCTGGAGAGATACGCAGTATTTT; cdr3_aa: CASSRTSGGAWRDTQYF
clone_size: once; d_call: NA; j_call: TRBJ2-7; v_call: TRBV6-1; cdr3_nt: TGTGCCAGCAGTGAAGAGGGGGGACTAAGTCAGTACTTC; cdr3_aa: CASSEEGGLSQYF